This T cell receptor (beta chain) was sequenced for a study of early T cells in non-severe SARS-CoV-2 infection. Across the whole study: Chains were not paired, and sequencing was done on bulk RNA from unsorted whole blood. Findings of the study overall: Matching with VDJdb favored anti-spike CD8 responses (missing private and CD4 specificities).

V lost 1 base and J 7 bases, leaving 7 bases between the germline ends. The CDR3 length is 11 residues. Germline V gene data show CDR1 as GTSNPN and CDR2 as SVGIG (reference sequence). Individual cDNA molecules received unique molecular identifiers. In TCRdb, the 5' RACE reads were re-called with MiXCR into one record per CDR3 protein. The top ten clones hold about 5.8% of a sample with roughly 20,000 distinct CDR3 sequences, under 5.5% of them seen once. This clonotype was observed at least ten times. Antigen specificity is unknown. The sequenced sample was whole blood. This TCR was sampled from an adult who was a healthcare worker with PCR-confirmed SARS-CoV-2 infection or an uninfected control (not recorded which). V is TRBV30 and J is TRBJ1-1, with D possibly being TRBD1 (6 bases). For the CDR3, the DNA is TGTGCCTGGAGTGGGACAGTTGAAGCTTTCTTT. Encoded protein: CAWSGTVEAFF.